The 2 T cell receptor beta chains in this list originate from one sample, sequenced in a study of hypomethylating agent response in myelodysplastic syndrome. The assay was immunoSEQ multiplex PCR, and TCRdb's table has in-frame clones only and misses some. The sample has 4,000 to 5,500 clones, 80% to 85% seen once. The source material was bone marrow, sampled before or after starting hypomethylating agent treatment for myelodysplastic syndrome (not recorded which). The receptor source for this set is a human donor with myelodysplastic syndrome.

The V gene is TRBV19, the J gene TRBJ2-1; possibly TRBD1 for D (5 bases). Germline CDR1 is LNHDA and CDR2 is SQIVND (reference sequence). V was pared by 7 bases and J by 5 bases, with 21 bases between. The CDR3 is made up of 16 amino acids. CDR3 in DNA: TGTGCCAGTACCACAACCGTTAGGGGCAATAACAATGAGCAGTTCTTC. Translating it yields CASTTTVRGNNNEQFF.

This rearrangement joins TRBV7-8 to TRBJ2-7; tentatively, D is TRBD1 (5 bases). The V end lost 4 bases, the J end lost 5 bases, and 18 bases lay between the germline ends. Germline V gene sequence: CDR1 SGHVS, CDR2 FQNEAQ. The CDR3 has 15 amino acids. The DNA for the CDR3 is TGTGCCAGCAGCTCGTTTATGATGGTAGGGGACGAGCAGTACTTC. Protein product: CASSSFMMVGDEQYF.